The 21 T cell receptor beta chains listed next were all sequenced from one sample in a study of T-cell memory formation after mild COVID-19. Via MiXCR, TCRdb re-called the 5' RACE reads, giving one row per CDR3 protein. The sample records roughly 120,000 distinct CDR3 sequences, 20% to 25% being singletons. The sequencing sample was made of PBMCs or a T cell subset sorted from them (not recorded which). The receptors were sampled from a man younger than 30 who had mild COVID-19 (a few samples of this study predate the infection). Cell type and time point are not known.

The chain has TRBV30 and TRBJ1-5; the match to TRBD1 covers 10 bases. V lost 3 bases, J lost 6 bases, and 8 bases stayed unmatched. The CDR3 totals 15 residues. Germline CDR1 and CDR2: GTSNPN and SVGIG (reference sequence). DNA for the CDR3: TGTGCCTGGAGGAAAGGGACAGGGGAGCGTCAGCCCCAGCATTTT. This translates into CAWRKGTGERQPQHF.

V and J are TRBV12-3 or TRBV12-4 and TRBJ2-2, with D possibly matching TRBD2 (5 bases). This CDR3 region has 16 residues. The germline V and J ends were trimmed by 1 base and 6 bases, with 15 bases remaining between them. The chain's CDR3 is CASSLVSPAVAGELFF. DNA of the CDR3: TGTGCCAGCAGTTTAGTCTCGCCAGCGGTGGCCGGGGAGCTGTTTTTT.

At least ten counts were recorded for this clonotype. This chain links TRBV7-2 with TRBJ2-1; D unresolved. Trimming left V 1 base short and J 9 bases short, with 10 bases between. Germline loops: CDR1 SGHTA, CDR2 FQGNSA. The CDR3 runs 13 residues. This CDR3 is CASSLGRLAEQFF. As DNA, the CDR3 is TGTGCCAGCAGCTTAGGTAGGTTGGCTGAGCAGTTCTTC.

The rearrangement uses TRBV6-5 and TRBJ1-2; D gene unclear. The germline gives CDR1 MNHEY, CDR2 SVGAGI. The V end was cut by 0 bases, the J end by 4 bases, with 9 bases between. There are 14 residues in the CDR3. This chain's CDR3 is CASSYSSGSYGYTF. Written as DNA, the CDR3 is TGTGCCAGCAGTTACTCCAGCGGATCCTATGGCTACACCTTC.

The V gene is TRBV7-2, the J gene TRBJ1-3; D gene uncertain. CDR1 and CDR2 (germline): SGHTA, FQGNSA. The CDR3 runs to 11 residues. V was clipped by 5 bases and J by 4 bases, with 3 bases between them. CDR3 bases: TGTGCCAGCAGCCGGGGAAACACCATATATTTT. This encodes CASSRGNTIYF.

This clonotype was counted a few times. V gene TRBV30 combines with J gene TRBJ2-7; TRBD1 matches 7 bases. The CDR3 loop spans 12 amino acids. Germline values: CDR1 GTSNPN, CDR2 SVGIG (reference sequence). Losses at the gene ends were 4 bases for V and 5 bases for J; bases not matched to a gene: 5. The DNA for the CDR3 is TGTGCCTGGACAACGACAGGGAACGAGCAGTACTTC. This translates into CAWTTTGNEQYF.

V and J are TRBV24-1 and TRBJ1-5; D gene unclear. CDR3 length: 16 residues. Trimming shortened V by 3 bases and J by 5 bases, and 16 bases separated the two germline ends. Per the germline V gene, CDR1 is KGHDR and CDR2 is SFDVKD. CDR3 protein: CATSDRRTGRHQPQHF. The CDR3 coding sequence is TGTGCCACCAGTGATCGCAGGACCGGACGGCATCAGCCCCAGCATTTT.

This clonotype was seen a few times. The J gene is TRBJ2-1, the V gene TRBV4-2; TRBD2 matches at 8 bases. CDR1 LGHNA and CDR2 YNFKEQ come from the germline V gene. The CDR3 contains 16 residues. The ends lost 0 bases at V and 4 bases at J; junction bases unmatched: 5. In DNA form, the CDR3 reads TGTGCCAGCAGCCAAGAGCCAGCGGGGGTTTACAATGAGCAGTTCTTC. Residues: CASSQEPAGVYNEQFF.

This chain joins TRBV7-9 and TRBJ1-4; no reliable D call. CDR3 length: 12 amino acids. V was clipped by 4 bases and J by 8 bases, with 8 bases between them. CDR1 is SEHNR and CDR2 is FQNEAQ in the germline V gene (reference sequence). Here the CDR3 reads CASSSSWEKLFF. The CDR3 DNA reads TGTGCCAGCAGCTCGTCGTGGGAAAAACTGTTTTTT.

CDR3 in amino acids: CASSQDWGQADNYGYTF. CDR3 DNA: TGCGCCAGCAGCCAAGATTGGGGACAGGCGGACAACTATGGCTACACCTTC. This chain links TRBV4-3 with TRBJ1-2; the match to TRBD1 covers 8 bases. The germline CDR1 and CDR2 sequences are LGHNA and YSLEER. The V gene end was trimmed by 0 bases and the J gene end by 2 bases; junction bases not matched to a gene: 8. The CDR3 totals 17 residues.

This chain uses TRBV12-3 or TRBV12-4 with TRBJ1-1; D perhaps matches TRBD1 (5 bases). The CDR3 has 15 amino acids. Trimming took off 5 bases at V and 5 bases at J, with 18 bases between the two ends. CDR3 residues: CASSPISGRRTEAFF. The CDR3, as DNA: TGTGCCAGCAGTCCAATTTCGGGGCGCAGGACTGAAGCTTTCTTT.

This clonotype has a handful of counts. The rearrangement uses TRBV6-5 and TRBJ1-2; unclear D gene. The CDR3 sequence is 15 residues long. V was trimmed by 0 bases and J by 1 base, leaving 9 bases between them. Germline values: CDR1 MNHEY, CDR2 SVGAGI. CDR3 DNA sequence: TGTGCCAGCAGTTACTCGGACGGGCGTAACTATGGCTACACCTTC. Its translation is CASSYSDGRNYGYTF.

This clonotype was picked up one time. This sequence joins TRBV4-3 and TRBJ2-7; D perhaps matches TRBD1 (6 bases). The CDR3 consists of 15 residues. Per the germline V gene, CDR1 is LGHNA and CDR2 is YSLEER. Deletions cut 1 base from V and 2 bases from J, with 12 bases between. The CDR3 coding sequence is TGCGCCAGCAGCCAAGTATACAGGGCCCCCTACGAGCAGTACTTC. Translated, it gives CASSQVYRAPYEQYF.

V gene TRBV5-1 combines with J gene TRBJ2-7, with TRBD1 identical over 10 bases. The V gene's germline CDR1 is SGHRS and CDR2 YFSETQ. V dropped 4 bases and J dropped 1; count of bases not matched to a gene: 5. The CDR3 extends over 15 amino acids. The CDR3 DNA reads TGCGCCAGCAGCCTCGGGACAGGGGTTTCCTACGAGCAGTACTTC. Translating gives CASSLGTGVSYEQYF. Looking up the rest from reference TRBV5-1 and TRBJ2-7 gives the full variable domain: KAGVTQTPRYLIKTRGQQVTLSCSPISGHRSVSWYQQTPGQGLQFLFEYFSETQRNKGNFPGRFSGRQFSNSRSEMNVSTLELGDSALYLCASSLGTGVSYEQYFGPGTRLTVT.

The genes are TRBV12-3 or TRBV12-4 and TRBJ2-1, with TRBD1 identical over 9 bases. The CDR3 loop spans 15 amino acids. V trimming: 7 bases; J trimming: 6 bases; junction bases outside the gene matches: 10. The CDR3 is CASILGQGLVNEQFF. In nucleotides, the CDR3 is TGTGCCAGCATCCTCGGACAGGGGTTGGTCAATGAGCAGTTCTTC.

V and J are TRBV6-2 or TRBV6-3 and TRBJ2-3; weak D call: TRBD2 (5 bases). CDR1 and CDR2 (germline): MNHEY, SVGEGT. This CDR3 region has 12 residues. V was clipped by 6 bases and J by 6 bases, with 10 bases between them. The chain's CDR3 is CASSVARDTQYF. The CDR3 DNA sequence: TGTGCCAGCAGCGTAGCGAGGGATACGCAGTATTTT.

The V call is TRBV7-9, the J call TRBJ2-7; 8 bases are a match to TRBD1. Per germline, CDR1 SEHNR and CDR2 FQNEAQ (reference sequence). Unmatched junction bases numbered 7, after V lost 5 bases and J lost 4 bases. This CDR3 has 14 residues. In DNA, the CDR3 is TGTGCCAGCAGCCCGAAGACAGGGGAATACGAGCAGTACTTC. It is translated as CASSPKTGEYEQYF.

This clonotype was detected a few times. The chain uses TRBV6-4 and TRBJ2-7; D not resolved. The CDR3 extends over 15 amino acids. Germline V gene sequence: CDR1 MRHNA, CDR2 SNTAGT. The V gene lost 3 bases and the J gene lost 0 bases, with 12 bases spanning the gap. The CDR3 coding sequence is TGTGCCAGCAGTGATCAGCCAGGTGACTCCTACGAGCAGTACTTC. This encodes CASSDQPGDSYEQYF.

This clonotype was recorded a few times. The rearrangement uses TRBV11-2 and TRBJ2-1; 7 nucleotides line up with TRBD1. In germline, CDR1 is SGHAT, CDR2 FQNNGV. The CDR3 is made up of 15 amino acids. The junction had 3 bases not matched to a gene; V was cut back by 0 bases and J by 4 bases. The CDR3 protein is CASSLDRTGYNEQFF. CDR3 DNA: TGTGCCAGCAGCTTAGACCGGACAGGATACAATGAGCAGTTCTTC.

The V and J genes are TRBV4-3 and TRBJ2-7; 7 bases match TRBD1. CDR3 length equals 16 residues. J was trimmed by 2 bases and V by 0 bases; bases with no gene match: 7. Per germline, CDR1 LGHNA and CDR2 YSLEER. In DNA form, the CDR3 reads TGCGCCAGCAGCCAAGAGTGGGTGACAGGGACCTACGAGCAGTACTTC. The encoded protein is CASSQEWVTGTYEQYF.

This chain joins TRBV7-8 and TRBJ1-1; D unresolved. The CDR3 loop spans 11 amino acids. CDR1 and CDR2 from the germline V gene are SGHVS and FQNEAQ. The DNA for the CDR3 is TGTGCTCGAGAGATGAACACTGAAGCTTTCTTT. Protein: CAREMNTEAFF.